The sequence of this T cell receptor (beta chain) was determined in a study of radiation and T cells in renal cell carcinoma. Study-wide findings and caveats: Irradiated tumors held more dominant CDR3 motifs than control tumors. In blood, top tumor clones expanded by 2 weeks, shrinking by 4.

Treatment: 15 Gy SBRT to primary tumor, nephrectomy 4 weeks later. The assay was immunoSEQ multiplex PCR, and TCRdb's table has in-frame clones only and misses some. Of 15,000 or so clones in the sample, 50% were seen once. Points on this clone: Its antigen remains unidentified.

The CDR3 extends over 17 amino acids. After removal of 5 bases from V and 6 bases from J, the junction contained 13 bases not matched to a gene. CDR1 and CDR2 (germline): SNHLY, FYNNEI. The chain links TRBV2 to TRBJ2-3, with 11 bases aligning to TRBD1. The sequencing here drew on tumor tissue, taken from a patient whose treatment included radiotherapy and nephrectomy. The sequence was collected from a woman in her fifties or sixties with renal cell carcinoma. The CDR3: CASSPHLDRGRADTQYF. Here the CDR3 DNA reads TGTGCCAGCAGTCCCCACCTGGACAGGGGGCGGGCTGATACGCAGTATTTT.